This record looks at one T cell receptor (beta chain) sequence and its context. The sample belongs to a study of blood T cell repertoires in COVID-19. This CDR3 region has 15 residues. CDR1 is SGHRS, CDR2 YFSETQ, per germline. V was pared by 3 bases and J by 6 bases, with 18 bases between. The table came from immunoSEQ multiplex PCR; TCRdb's copy has only in-frame clones and leaves some out. The sample lists over 250,000 clones, roughly 87% occurring once. V gene TRBV5-1 combines with J gene TRBJ1-1, with D perhaps matching TRBD1 (6 bases). What was sequenced was peripheral blood. The receptor's source is a human donor in a cohort sampled during active COVID-19. The CDR3 nucleotides are TGCGCCAGCAGCTGGCTCGACAGGAAGGAGCCTGAAGCTTTCTTT. Protein product: CASSWLDRKEPEAFF.